Each of the 29 T cell receptor beta chains below was sequenced from the same sample in a study of beta chain features in type 1 diabetes. Whole-study results and caveats: Type 1 diabetes patients had TCRB CDR3s that were shorter (moderately but significantly so) in all four CD4+ subsets.

cDNA synthesis used the whole RNA isolate, giving expressed TCRB sequences. Sequenced by immunoSEQ multiplex PCR; TCRdb stores in-frame clones only, minus some. This sample has about 240,000 clones, with approximately 15% found just once. These TCRs are of unknown antigen specificity. Sequencing used naive CD4+ T cells from blood. These TCRs come from a man aged 30-40 years with type 1 diabetes.

The count of this clone is one. J is TRBJ2-3 and V is TRBV5-1; 12 bases are a match to TRBD2. In germline, CDR1 is SGHRS, CDR2 YFSETQ. Unmatched junction bases numbered 6, after V lost 7 bases and J lost 0 bases. The CDR3 length is 16 residues. The CDR3 DNA sequence: TGCGCCAGCCGGCTAGCGGGGGGGACTAGCACAGATACGCAGTATTTT. This gives the protein CASRLAGGTSTDTQYF.

This clone occurred a few times. The chain carries TRBV5-1 and TRBJ1-1; D gene ambiguous. V was trimmed by 1 base and J by 2 bases, leaving 12 bases between them. Germline V gene lookup returns CDR1 SGHRS and CDR2 YFSETQ. The CDR3 extends over 15 amino acids. CDR3 bases: TGCGCCAGCAGCTTGAGTTTGGAGGGAAACACTGAAGCTTTCTTT. Translated: CASSLSLEGNTEAFF.

V gene TRBV6-6 combines with J gene TRBJ1-5, with TRBD1 matching over 12 bases. V was clipped by 6 bases and J by 5 bases; unmatched bases: 5. The germline V gene has CDR1 MNHNY and CDR2 SVGAGI (reference sequence). This CDR3 has 15 residues. The CDR3 spells CASRPGTGGDQPQHF. DNA for the CDR3: TGTGCCAGCAGACCCGGGACAGGGGGCGATCAGCCCCAGCATTTT.

The chain couples TRBV28 to TRBJ1-2; D is undetermined. Germline V gives CDR1 MDHEN, CDR2 SYDVKM. The CDR3 is made up of 12 amino acids. The V and J ends lost 3 bases and 4 bases respectively, with 6 bases between them. The chain's CDR3 is CASSLRSYGYTF. The CDR3 coding sequence is TGTGCCAGCAGTTTGCGGTCCTATGGCTACACCTTC.

This clone was recorded a few times. The V call is TRBV20-1, the J call TRBJ1-1, with D perhaps matching TRBD1 (6 bases). The germline V gene encodes CDR1 DFQATT and CDR2 SNEGSKA (reference sequence). CDR3 length: 11 amino acids. Trimming left V 6 bases short and J 11 bases short, with 16 bases between. The chain's CDR3 is CSARAYRDAFF. The CDR3 DNA is TGCAGTGCCCGGGCGTACAGGGACGCTTTCTTT.

A few counts support this clone. The rearrangement links TRBV5-1 to TRBJ2-4, with D perhaps TRBD2 (6 bases). Per germline, CDR1 SGHRS and CDR2 YFSETQ. The germline V and J ends were trimmed by 0 bases and 2 bases, with 9 bases remaining between them. The CDR3 extends over 15 amino acids. The CDR3 here is CASSLAAGSKNIQYF. The CDR3 DNA follows: TGCGCCAGCAGCTTGGCCGCGGGGTCCAAAAACATTCAGTACTTC.

There are a few counts of this clone. This sequence joins TRBV18 and TRBJ1-2; no firm D call. Germline V lookup: CDR1 KGHSH, CDR2 LQKENI. The CDR3 runs 13 residues. The germline V and J ends were trimmed by 2 bases and 4 bases, with 8 bases remaining between them. The CDR3 DNA reads TGTGCCAGCTCACCAGCGGCAGTCTATGGCTACACCTTC. Translation: CASSPAAVYGYTF.

The chain combines TRBV19 with TRBJ1-5; D possibly corresponds to TRBD1 (6 bases). This CDR3 comprises 14 residues. V lost 6 bases and J 5 bases, leaving 14 bases between the germline ends. Germline V gene data show CDR1 as LNHDA and CDR2 as SQIVND (reference sequence). The CDR3 DNA reads TGTGCCAGTAGCCCGGGACACAACGATCAGCCCCAGCATTTT. Its translation is CASSPGHNDQPQHF.

The rearrangement links TRBV29-1 to TRBJ1-6; D gene unclear. The CDR3 sequence is 14 residues long. V lost 0 bases and J lost 7, with 10 bases in between. CDR1 and CDR2 (germline): SQVTM, ANQGSEA. The CDR3 sequence is CSVEDIRRNSPLHF. The CDR3 bases are TGCAGCGTTGAAGATATCCGGAGGAATTCACCCCTCCACTTT.

The rearrangement uses TRBV5-1 and TRBJ1-1, with 7 bases aligning to TRBD1. Trimming cost V 3 bases and J 8 bases; bases outside gene matches: 7. Germline-derived CDR1 and CDR2 are SGHRS and YFSETQ. There are 13 residues in the CDR3. The CDR3 loop is CASSSAPGQEAFF. CDR3 bases: TGCGCCAGCAGCTCCGCTCCGGGACAGGAAGCTTTCTTT.

This clone was counted only a few times. J is TRBJ2-7 and V is TRBV11-2, with 9 bases lining up with TRBD1. The CDR3 covers 14 residues. Germline V lookup: CDR1 SGHAT, CDR2 FQNNGV. Trimming at V came to 4 bases and at J to 3 bases, leaving 4 bases not matched to a gene. DNA for the CDR3: TGTGCCAGCAGCTCCGGACAGGGGTTCTACGAGCAGTACTTC. Translation gives CASSSGQGFYEQYF.

The rearrangement joins TRBV9 to TRBJ1-3; maybe TRBD1 (6 bases). Looked up from germline, CDR1 is SGDLS and CDR2 is YYNGEE. The CDR3 has 16 amino acids. V shed 0 bases and J shed 1 base, with 11 bases lying between them. CDR3 DNA sequence: TGTGCCAGCAGCGTAGCGCCCGGGACATCTGGAAACACCATATATTTT. Protein: CASSVAPGTSGNTIYF.

This clone has more than one count but fewer than ten. The chain employs TRBV6-6 and TRBJ1-1; D is ambiguous. Germline lookup yields CDR1 MNHNY and CDR2 SVGAGI (reference sequence). V shed 5 bases and J shed 10 bases, with 20 bases lying between them. The CDR3 extends over 14 amino acids. The CDR3, as DNA: TGTGCCAGCAGTCCCTCCGGGCCCCCACGGGGAGCTTTCTTT. This codes for CASSPSGPPRGAFF.

This clone showed up just a few times. The rearrangement joins TRBV25-1 to TRBJ2-3; 8 bases are shared with TRBD2. Looked up from germline, CDR1 is MGHDK and CDR2 is SYGVNS. V was clipped by 4 bases and J by 3 bases; unmatched bases: 6. The length of the CDR3 is 15 residues. In DNA form, the CDR3 reads TGTGCCAGCAGTGCGCCTGAGCGGGGGACAGATACGCAGTATTTT. It specifies CASSAPERGTDTQYF.

This clone was seen more than once but under ten times. The chain combines TRBV2 with TRBJ1-5; D gene unclear. The germline V gene has CDR1 SNHLY and CDR2 FYNNEI. V was pared by 1 base and J by 3 bases, with 10 bases between. CDR3 length: 15 amino acids. CDR3 amino acids: CASSEGAGPNQPQHF. CDR3 DNA: TGTGCCAGCAGTGAAGGGGCGGGCCCCAATCAGCCCCAGCATTTT.

The chain combines TRBV5-1 with TRBJ2-5; TRBD1 matches at 7 bases. The germline V gene encodes CDR1 SGHRS and CDR2 YFSETQ. There are 16 residues in the CDR3. With V trimmed by 0 bases and J by 4 bases, 9 bases remained unmatched. The CDR3 reads CASSLASVRGRETQYF. The CDR3, as DNA: TGCGCCAGCAGCTTGGCCTCGGTCAGGGGGAGAGAGACCCAGTACTTC. The full variable domain, in which reference TRBV5-1 and TRBJ2-5 provide the parts outside the CDR3, is KAGVTQTPRYLIKTRGQQVTLSCSPISGHRSVSWYQQTPGQGLQFLFEYFSETQRNKGNFPGRFSGRQFSNSRSEMNVSTLELGDSALYLCASSLASVRGRETQYFGPGTRLLVL.

The V gene is TRBV7-2, the J gene TRBJ2-7; TRBD1 matches 11 bases. This CDR3 has 15 amino acids. The germline CDR1 and CDR2 sequences are SGHTA and FQGNSA. V lost 5 bases and J lost 6; bases outside the gene matches: 9. The CDR3 coding sequence is TGTGCCAGCAGCCCCGGCGGGACAGGGGGTTTCGAGCAGTACTTC. This codes for CASSPGGTGGFEQYF.

This chain joins TRBV9 and TRBJ1-2, with unresolved D. Germline V lookup: CDR1 SGDLS, CDR2 YYNGEE. CDR3 length: 15 residues. Trimming took off 3 bases at V and 3 bases at J, with 15 bases between the two ends. The CDR3 sequence is CASSAPQAGDYGYTF. The DNA of the CDR3 is TGTGCCAGCAGCGCCCCGCAGGCCGGGGACTATGGCTACACCTTC.

Only a few counts were recorded for this clone. The chain is built from TRBV27 and TRBJ2-7; maybe TRBD1 (5 bases). Per the germline V gene, CDR1 is MNHEY and CDR2 is SMNVEV (reference sequence). The CDR3 has 14 amino acids. Between the trimmed V and J ends, which lost 7 bases and 0 bases, there was a span of 13 bases. CDR3 nucleotide sequence: TGTGCCAGCAAGAACAGGCCCGACTCCTACGAGCAGTACTTC. Amino acid sequence: CASKNRPDSYEQYF.

V is TRBV7-2 and J is TRBJ1-5; D perhaps matches TRBD1 (6 bases). Per the germline V gene, CDR1 is SGHTA and CDR2 is FQGNSA. The CDR3 covers 14 residues. Trimming shortened V by 5 bases and J by 3 bases, and 11 bases separated the two germline ends. The CDR3 reads CASSTQGHNQPQHF. DNA of the CDR3: TGTGCCAGCAGCACCCAGGGGCACAATCAGCCCCAGCATTTT.

V is TRBV5-1 and J is TRBJ1-1, with TRBD1 matching 7 bases. Trimming removed 0 bases from V and 5 bases from J; junction bases left unmatched: 4. This CDR3 region has 14 residues. Germline V gives CDR1 SGHRS, CDR2 YFSETQ. For the CDR3, the DNA is TGCGCCAGCAGCTTGGGACAGGGTGAGACTGAAGCTTTCTTT. Translated: CASSLGQGETEAFF.

This clone came up a few times. The genes are TRBV11-2 and TRBJ2-7; D remains ambiguous. The CDR3 is 15 amino acids. The V and J ends lost 5 bases and 3 bases respectively, with 17 bases between them. Germline assignment: CDR1 SGHAT and CDR2 FQNNGV. CDR3 DNA sequence: TGTGCCAGCAGCCCCGCCGGGTTCAGAGGCTACGAGCAGTACTTC. Translating gives CASSPAGFRGYEQYF. The variable domain in full, completed from reference TRBV11-2 and TRBJ2-7, reads EAGVAQSPRYKIIEKRQSVAFWCNPISGHATLYWYQQILGQGPKLLIQFQNNGVVDDSQLPKDRFSAERLKGVDSTLKIQPAKLEDSAVYLCASSPAGFRGYEQYFGPGTRLTVT.

This sequence joins TRBV25-1 and TRBJ1-1; D possibly corresponds to TRBD1 (6 bases). With 4 bases removed from V and 1 base from J, the gap between germline ends came to 19 bases. The CDR3 loop spans 17 amino acids. Per germline, CDR1 MGHDK and CDR2 SYGVNS. The CDR3 loop reads CASSAMGGNRANTEAFF. The CDR3 DNA reads TGTGCCAGCAGTGCAATGGGAGGGAACAGGGCGAACACTGAAGCTTTCTTT.

CDR3 amino acids: CAWSVPGGNSPLHF. CDR3 DNA: TGTGCCTGGAGTGTACCAGGAGGTAATTCACCCCTCCACTTT. The chain combines TRBV30 with TRBJ1-6; no clear D. Germline lookup yields CDR1 GTSNPN and CDR2 SVGIG (reference sequence). Trimming pared 0 bases from V and 6 bases from J, leaving 9 bases between. The CDR3 sequence is 14 residues long.

The table lists this clone with a few counts. The V gene is TRBV5-4, the J gene TRBJ2-6, with D perhaps TRBD2 (6 bases). The CDR3 covers 16 residues. Trimming took 0 bases from V and 2 from J, leaving 9 bases between them. Germline values: CDR1 SGHNT, CDR2 YYREEE (reference sequence). The CDR3 loop reads CASSLGGGAGANVLTF. The DNA of the CDR3 is TGTGCCAGCAGCTTGGGTGGAGGGGCTGGGGCCAACGTCCTGACTTTC. The full variable domain, in which reference TRBV5-4 and TRBJ2-6 provide the parts outside the CDR3, is ETGVTQSPTHLIKTRGQQVTLRCSSQSGHNTVSWYQQALGQGPQFIFQYYREEENGRGNFPPRFSGLQFPNYSSELNVNALELDDSALYLCASSLGGGAGANVLTFGAGSRLTVL.

This clone was found a few times. The chain is built from TRBV27 and TRBJ2-7; 10 nucleotides match TRBD1. This CDR3 has 14 residues. CDR1 is MNHEY, CDR2 SMNVEV, per germline (reference sequence). Losses at the gene ends were 6 bases for V and 3 bases for J; bases not matched to a gene: 5. CDR3 in amino acids: CASRWGTGDYEQYF. The DNA for the CDR3 is TGTGCCAGCAGATGGGGGACAGGGGACTACGAGCAGTACTTC.

The genes are TRBV4-2 and TRBJ2-6, with D unresolved. Deletions cut 1 base from V and 0 bases from J, with 4 bases between. CDR3 length: 15 residues. Germline-derived CDR1 and CDR2 are LGHNA and YNFKEQ. The CDR3 sequence is CASSQAYSGANVLTF. Here the CDR3 DNA reads TGTGCCAGCAGCCAAGCTTACTCTGGGGCCAACGTCCTGACTTTC.

This clone has only a few counts. The rearrangement joins TRBV5-1 to TRBJ2-1, with D perhaps matching TRBD2 (6 bases). Deletions cut 1 base from V and 7 bases from J, with 15 bases between. The length of the CDR3 is 15 residues. Germline V lookup: CDR1 SGHRS, CDR2 YFSETQ. CDR3 DNA sequence: TGCGCCAGCAGCTTGTCTGGCGGGGCTCGGAATGAGCAGTTCTTC. Translating gives CASSLSGGARNEQFF.

This clone was observed a few times. The gene calls are TRBV7-9 and TRBJ2-5; the D gene is possibly TRBD2 (5 bases). The CDR3 contains 14 residues. CDR1 and CDR2 (germline): SEHNR, FQNEAQ (reference sequence). Trimming stripped 0 bases from V and 7 bases from J, with 12 bases between. This chain's CDR3 is CASSLASEGATQYF. In DNA, the CDR3 is TGTGCCAGCAGCTTAGCATCCGAGGGCGCGACCCAGTACTTC.